Shown below are 8 T cell receptor beta chains from a single sample sequenced in a study of blood T cell repertoires in COVID-19. Profiled with immunoSEQ multiplex PCR; TCRdb holds only in-frame clones, not every one. The table includes about 140,000 clones, 81% detected once. Sequencing was done on a sample of peripheral blood. These receptors all stem from a human donor in a cohort sampled during active COVID-19.

The CDR3: CASWTSSRDEQYF. The CDR3 DNA reads as TGTGCCAGCTGGACTAGCTCCAGGGACGAGCAGTACTTC. This chain links TRBV18 with TRBJ2-7; 8 nucleotides line up with TRBD2. The CDR3 runs to 13 residues. Germline V gene data show CDR1 as KGHSH and CDR2 as LQKENI. V shed 7 bases and J 5 bases; nucleotides not matched to a gene: 7.

On this clone: It is likely a read error, because the conserved phenylalanine at the end of the CDR3 is missing. It is unclear where the CDR3 begins or ends on the DNA, so no DNA is shown, and the CDR3 is as TCRdb lists it. V is TRBV5-5 and J is TRBJ1-2; the listed D gene, TRBD1, was not tested against the DNA. The CDR3 sequence runs 11 residues, both termini included. CDR1 SGHKS and CDR2 YYEKEE come from the germline V gene (reference sequence). The CDR3 loop reads CASSLGGHWVG.

The chain links TRBV4-3 to TRBJ2-7, with D hard to call. V was trimmed by 4 bases and J by 0 bases, leaving 10 bases between them. Germline loops: CDR1 LGHNA, CDR2 YSLEER. The CDR3 contains 14 residues. CDR3 in DNA: TGCGCCAGCAGCCTGGGCAGCTCCTCCTACGAGCAGTACTTC. Its translation: CASSLGSSSYEQYF.

The table lists this clone with a few counts. The chain joins TRBV7-6 to TRBJ1-3; 7 bases match TRBD1. CDR1 and CDR2 from the germline V gene are SGHVS and FNYEAQ. V was clipped by 4 bases and J by 0 bases; unmatched bases: 6. There are 16 residues in the CDR3. The CDR3 sequence is CASSSGTAYSGNTIYF. The CDR3 DNA reads as TGTGCCAGCAGCTCAGGGACAGCTTACTCTGGAAACACCATATATTTT.

The V gene is TRBV18, the J gene TRBJ2-2; possibly TRBD1 for D (7 bases). V was pared by 0 bases and J by 5 bases, with 19 bases between. Germline V gene sequence: CDR1 KGHSH, CDR2 LQKENI. The CDR3 consists of 18 residues. The CDR3 region has the DNA TGTGCCAGCTCACCACCCAAAAGGCCAGGGGGGTCGACCGGGGAGCTGTTTTTT. This gives the protein CASSPPKRPGGSTGELFF.

V is TRBV9 and J is TRBJ1-1; possibly TRBD1 for D (6 bases). CDR1 and CDR2 (germline): SGDLS, YYNGEE. V was cut by 9 bases and J by 0 bases, with 27 bases left in between. This CDR3 has 18 amino acids. Written as DNA, the CDR3 is TGTGCCACTGAGGGGGGGCACTTTCTACCCCCAATGAACACTGAAGCTTTCTTT. Translating it yields CATEGGHFLPPMNTEAFF.

The V and J genes are TRBV6-2 or TRBV6-3 and TRBJ2-2; D is possibly TRBD1 (5 bases). Looked up from germline, CDR1 is MNHEY and CDR2 is SVGEGT. This CDR3 spans 17 amino acids. V dropped 3 bases and J dropped 7 bases, with 21 bases sitting between them. This CDR3 reads CASSYQGSGNIFGELFF. The CDR3 nucleotides read TGTGCCAGCAGTTATCAAGGATCAGGGAATATTTTCGGGGAGCTGTTTTTT.

This clone turned up a few times. The chain employs TRBV7-2 and TRBJ2-7, with TRBD2 identical over 11 bases. The CDR3 runs 17 residues. Germline V gives CDR1 SGHTA, CDR2 FQGNSA. V lost 4 bases to trimming and J lost 1 base; unmatched junction nucleotides: 9. The chain's CDR3 is CASSYVGTSGSSYEQYF. CDR3 coding DNA: TGTGCCAGCAGCTACGTGGGAACTAGCGGGAGTTCCTACGAGCAGTACTTC.